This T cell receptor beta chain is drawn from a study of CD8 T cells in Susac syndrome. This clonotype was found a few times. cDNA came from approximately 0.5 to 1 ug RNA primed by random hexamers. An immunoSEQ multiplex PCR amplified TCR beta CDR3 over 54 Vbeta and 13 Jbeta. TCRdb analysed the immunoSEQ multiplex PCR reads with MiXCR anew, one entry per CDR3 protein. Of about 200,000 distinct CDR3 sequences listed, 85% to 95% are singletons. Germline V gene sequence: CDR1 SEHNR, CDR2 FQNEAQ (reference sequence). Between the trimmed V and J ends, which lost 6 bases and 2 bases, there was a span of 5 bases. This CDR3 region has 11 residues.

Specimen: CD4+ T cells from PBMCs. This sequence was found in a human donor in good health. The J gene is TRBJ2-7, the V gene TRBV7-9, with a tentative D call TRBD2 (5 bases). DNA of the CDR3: TGTGCCAGCAGGGGAGCCTACGAGCAGTACTTC. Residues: CASRGAYEQYF.